What follows is one T cell receptor (beta chain) and its context. Its antigen is still unknown. The junction does not match germline at one end; this may be a read error. The source of the sample is a study of T and B cells in COVID-19 patients. For the study at large: COVID-19 patients gave peripheral blood either during active infection or after recovery. The study's findings and limits: Sorted SARS-CoV-2-responsive or tetramer+ T cells and CD4+, regulatory and CD8+ subsets were not yet sequenced. Symptomatic-phase blood samples from mildly ill patients and early samples from severe cases were scarce.

TRB rearrangements were amplified by multiplex PCR with BIOMED2 TRB-A/B primers. TCRdb redid the calling of the multiplex PCR reads with MiXCR, one entry per CDR3 protein. The sample shows roughly 9,400 distinct CDR3 sequences, 25% to 30% of them seen only once. TRB was amplified from about 240-490 ng of blood genomic DNA. The clonotype comes from a human donor who had recovered from COVID-19. Specimen: blood.

This chain's CDR3 is CAGIPGQGRYSNQLQHF. The CDR3 DNA is TGTGCCGGGATCCCGGGACAGGGAAGGTATAGCAATCAGCTCCAGCATTTT. The chain recombines TRBV19 with TRBJ1-5; TRBD1 aligns across 9 bases. The CDR3 loop spans 17 amino acids. Germline V CDR1 and CDR2: LNHDA, SQIVND (reference sequence).